The entry below gives a single T cell receptor (beta chain) sequence along with its context. Its target is not known. This sample was taken from a study of cytomegalovirus exposure and HLA in healthy donors. Turning to the study itself: Out of about 190 million T cells, an earlier analysis found more than 95 million unique TCR beta sequences in total. About 83 million unique TCRs from HLA-typed donors made up an early data release.

Whole-study findings and limits: An analysis done earlier found most TCR beta V segments productive about 87% or about 30% of the time. Near-uniform donor sequencing depth was presumed by presence/absence analyses.

Germline-derived CDR1 and CDR2 are LNHDA and SQIVND (reference sequence). The V gene end was trimmed by 3 bases and the J gene end by 4 bases; junction bases not matched to a gene: 7. The CDR3 length is 15 residues. The PCR contained 60 Vbeta and 13 Jbeta primers. The table came from immunoSEQ multiplex PCR; TCRdb's copy has only in-frame clones and leaves some out. Of about 100,000 clones in the sample, around 81% were seen once. The source of this sequence is a woman aged 70-85 years in good health and CMV-seropositive. Sequencing used PBMCs. This chain uses TRBV19 with TRBJ1-1; 8 bases match TRBD1. CDR3 sequence reads: CASSISGGASTEAFF. In DNA form, the CDR3 reads TGTGCCAGTAGTATCTCAGGGGGCGCGAGCACTGAAGCTTTCTTT.